This T cell receptor (beta chain) was sequenced for a study of blood T cells in healthy people across ages. Study results and caveats: Naive T cell percentage strongly correlated with TCR beta diversity. Both higher diversity and more naive CD4+ cells marked long-lived donors when set against aged donors. Researchers judged that diversity estimates from one million T cells fell short of true values.

Through a sample-barcoded 5' primer and a J-beta primer mix, a second PCR was run for roughly 6 to 11 cycles. Sequencing recovered at least 3 million CDR3-containing paired-end reads from each sample. TCRdb processed the 5' RACE reads anew with MiXCR; each CDR3 protein has one entry. The sample has about 1.4 million distinct CDR3 sequences, almost 60% seen once. With respect to this clonotype: As yet, its antigen is unknown.

This TCR derives from a man between 18 and 29 years old in good health. The sequenced sample consisted of blood.

The CDR3 reads CSARGITSGNNEQFF. In nucleotides, the CDR3 is TGCAGTGCTAGAGGAATAACTAGCGGGAACAATGAGCAGTTCTTC. The chain combines TRBV20-1 with TRBJ2-1; TRBD2 matches 10 bases. The CDR3 covers 15 residues. Germline V lookup: CDR1 DFQATT, CDR2 SNEGSKA (reference sequence). V shed 1 base and J 5 bases; nucleotides not matched to a gene: 5.